Detailed here is one TCR beta chain. Its specificity is not known. Per the germline V gene, CDR1 is ENHRY and CDR2 is SYGVKD. V dropped 5 bases and J dropped 0; count of bases not matched to a gene: 6. This CDR3 is 16 amino acids long. This entry belongs to a study of response to subunit inactivated influenza vaccine. Study-wide results and limits: Authors suggested few new T cells are recruited by each seasonal influenza vaccination.

TCRdb processed the RT-PCR reads anew with MiXCR; each CDR3 protein has one entry. This sample yields roughly 500,000 distinct CDR3 sequences, of which 16% are seen a single time; over 2.5% belongs to the top ten. The chain links TRBV10-3 to TRBJ2-4; 8 nucleotides line up with TRBD1. The sequence derives from a man aged 45 to 70 who received an inactivated influenza vaccine. Here the sequenced sample was CD4+ T cells sorted from PBMCs, taken about 23 months after vaccination. The CDR3 spells CAISRGDRLAKNIQYF. CDR3 nucleotides: TGTGCCATCAGTCGTGGGGACAGGCTAGCCAAAAACATTCAGTACTTC.